This TCR beta chain comes out of a study of cytomegalovirus exposure and HLA in healthy donors. For the study at large: Falling in the Caucasian-associated ancestry cluster were approximately 84% of 398 genotyped donors.

Study results and caveats: About 87% or about 30% of the time was how often most TCR beta V segments were productive, according to an earlier analysis. Later analysis identified several of the most significant clusters that appeared linked to common viral pathogens.

The germline V gene encodes CDR1 MNHNS and CDR2 SASEGT. V was shortened by 6 bases and J by 11 bases, with 14 bases between the two germline ends. The CDR3 loop spans 12 amino acids. This PCR relied on a set of 60 Vbeta primers and 13 Jbeta primers. Profiling relied on immunoSEQ multiplex PCR, and the TCRdb table lists in-frame clones only, not all of them. The profile shows approximately 160,000 clones, around 80% of them singletons. To note about this clone: Its target is not known.

The TCR was taken from a man between 40 and 49 years old in good health and CMV-seronegative. V usage is TRBV6-1 and J usage is TRBJ1-5; D call uncertain. Sequencing used PBMCs. The CDR3 here is CASSTRDSAQHF. The CDR3 DNA reads TGTGCCAGCAGCACTAGGGATTCAGCCCAGCATTTT.